The source of this T cell receptor beta chain is a study of T cell repertoires in cytomegalovirus infection. Study information: It was the public TCR beta signatures that indicated both CMV infection and matching HLA type.

Study observations and caveats: Summed public TCR beta family frequency identified CMV carriers bearing the relevant HLA. Dominating the ex vivo response were HLA-C-restricted CMV-specific TCR beta clonotypes.

MiXCR, run by TCRdb on the reads, gives a single entry per CDR3 protein. The data contain under 300,000 distinct CDR3 sequences, over 9% of them singletons. Worth noting for this clonotype: Its antigen is currently unknown.

This CDR3 spans 13 amino acids. The V and J ends lost 4 bases and 2 bases respectively, with 11 bases between them. Germline values: CDR1 SQVTM, CDR2 ANQGSEA. The receptor was isolated from a human donor in good health (CMV status not recorded). Some clones in this sample may be carry-over from other donors' samples. The specimen sequenced was PBMCs. The chain is built from TRBV29-1 and TRBJ1-1; D not resolved. The CDR3 sequence is CSVGTSQNTEAFF. DNA of the CDR3: TGCAGCGTTGGGACTAGCCAAAACACTGAAGCTTTCTTT.